The 11 T cell receptor beta chains below all came from one sample that was sequenced in a study of blood T cell repertoires in COVID-19 (dated by TCRdb to between 2020 and 2021). Receptor amplification or capture employed the immunoSEQ multiplex PCR assay. This is the immuneACCESS table as TCRdb keeps it, with only in-frame sequences that have V and J called. A part of the clones is gone; compared with another copy, unresolved V genes explain less than half, and the rest is unexplained. This sample has some 130,000 clones in its table, and 75% to 85% of those were observed once. Roughly 4% of the sample is taken by the ten largest. The sequencing input was peripheral blood. The source is an elderly woman with acute or convalescent COVID-19.

This chain uses TRBV19 with TRBJ1-3, with D maybe TRBD1 (5 bases). This CDR3 contains 15 residues. Germline V gene sequence: CDR1 LNHDA, CDR2 SQIVND (reference sequence). Trimming stripped 3 bases from V and 7 bases from J, with 16 bases between. CDR3 sequence: CASSIDPGRGNTIYF. The CDR3 DNA is TGTGCCAGTAGTATCGACCCGGGACGGGGGAACACCATATATTTT.

This clone turned up a few times. This chain connects TRBV4-2 to TRBJ2-1; TRBD2 matches 9 bases. V lost 3 bases to trimming and J lost 3 bases; unmatched junction nucleotides: 3. CDR3 size: 15 residues. CDR1 and CDR2 from the germline V gene are LGHNA and YNFKEQ. In DNA, the CDR3 is TGTGCCAGCAGCCAGGGTAGCGGGGGCTACAATGAGCAGTTCTTC. Protein product: CASSQGSGGYNEQFF.

This sequence joins TRBV10-1 and TRBJ1-2; D not resolved. The length of the CDR3 is 19 residues. Germline V gene sequence: CDR1 WNHNN, CDR2 SYGVQD (reference sequence). Deletions cut 0 bases from V and 6 bases from J, with 26 bases between. The DNA for the CDR3 is TGCGCCAGCAGTGAGTCTTTCAGGCAGCCCTCCCTGAAGAGTCATGGCTACACCTTC. It encodes CASSESFRQPSLKSHGYTF.

The genes are TRBV28 and TRBJ2-7; TRBD1 aligns across 9 bases. The CDR3 runs to 16 residues. Trimming took 2 bases from V and 4 from J; bases not matched to a gene: 9. CDR1 is MDHEN, CDR2 SYDVKM, per germline. As DNA, the CDR3 is TGTGCCAGCAGTTTAAGCGGGACAGGGTATGCTTACGAGCAGTACTTC. Translation: CASSLSGTGYAYEQYF.

The J gene is TRBJ1-1, the V gene TRBV5-6; 8 nucleotides align to TRBD1. The CDR3 covers 15 residues. Germline V gene data show CDR1 as SGHDT and CDR2 as YYEEEE. With 0 bases clipped from V and 5 bases from J, the junction kept 6 bases outside the gene matches. The CDR3 nucleotides read TGTGCCAGCAGCTTGGTTGGGACAGGCCAAACTGAAGCTTTCTTT. Protein: CASSLVGTGQTEAFF.

The gene calls are TRBV4-2 and TRBJ2-5; 10 bases are shared with TRBD1. The J segment lost 3 bases and the V segment lost 2 bases, leaving 3 bases of the junction unmatched. The germline CDR1 and CDR2 sequences are LGHNA and YNFKEQ. The CDR3 consists of 15 residues. DNA for the CDR3: TGTGCCAGCAGCCAACCAGGACAGGGGGAAGAGACCCAGTACTTC. The encoded protein is CASSQPGQGEETQYF.

The CDR3 region has the DNA TGTGCCAGCAGTTACCAGGGACTAGCGGGGGCTGAGACCCAGTACTTC. It codes for CASSYQGLAGAETQYF. The chain carries TRBV6-5 and TRBJ2-5, with 14 nucleotides matching TRBD2. The V gene's germline CDR1 is MNHEY and CDR2 SVGAGI. CDR3 length equals 16 residues. V shed 2 bases and J 5 bases; nucleotides not matched to a gene: 4.

The chain has TRBV3-1 (or the pseudogene TRBV3-2) and TRBJ2-3, with 7 bases lining up with TRBD1. Germline V gene data show CDR1 as LGHDT and CDR2 as YNNKEL (reference sequence). The CDR3 is made up of 15 amino acids. V was clipped by 1 base and J by 3 bases; unmatched bases: 4. The CDR3 sequence: CASSQVGQRTDTQYF. CDR3 DNA sequence: TGTGCCAGCAGCCAAGTGGGACAGAGGACAGATACGCAGTATTTT.

As regards this clone: Other DNA sequences in this specimen translate into the identical CDR3. The rearrangement uses TRBV20-1 and TRBJ1-1; no firm D call. CDR3 length: 11 residues. The germline V and J ends were trimmed by 3 bases and 1 base, with 3 bases remaining between them. The germline CDR1 and CDR2 sequences are DFQATT and SNEGSKA (reference sequence). CDR3 amino acids: CSARRNTEAFF. The CDR3 nucleotides read TGCAGTGCTAGGAGGAACACTGAAGCTTTCTTT.

The chain recombines TRBV10-3 with TRBJ2-6, with D possibly matching TRBD2 (8 bases). From germline, CDR1 is ENHRY and CDR2 SYGVKD. CDR3 length: 18 amino acids. V lost 6 bases and J lost 1, with 19 bases in between. The DNA for the CDR3 is TGTGCCATCAGCCAGGGGGAGCGGGAGACGTCTGGGGCCAACGTCCTGACTTTC. As protein: CAISQGERETSGANVLTF.

This clone was recorded once. The chain links TRBV7-8 to TRBJ1-5; D is uncertain. Germline loops: CDR1 SGHVS, CDR2 FQNEAQ. The V end was cut by 7 bases, the J end by 7 bases, with 17 bases between. CDR3 size: 14 residues. This CDR3 is CASTVLGREQPQHF. As DNA, the CDR3 is TGTGCCAGCACCGTGTTGGGGAGAGAGCAGCCCCAGCATTTT.